The rows below give T cell receptor beta chains drawn from one sample of a study of beta chain features in type 1 diabetes. Data came from immunoSEQ multiplex PCR; TCRdb stores just in-frame clones and leaves some out. Of roughly 60,000 clones detected, 59% appear once; the ten largest clones hold 2.2%. Material for sequencing was Tregs from blood. Receptor source: a young woman in good health. CDR3s include the opening cysteine and the closing phenylalanine or tryptophan.

j_call,v_call,cdr3_aa
TRBJ2-1,TRBV6-5,CASSRTAYNEQFF
TRBJ2-7,TRBV19,CASSIAPGQGSYEQYF
TRBJ2-3,TRBV27,CASSPPRIAGVLSTSTDTQYF
TRBJ2-7,TRBV5-6,CASSFMDRASYEQYF
TRBJ2-7,TRBV6-5,CASSYSNGQSYEQYF
TRBJ2-1,TRBV7-2,CASSRQGARENEQFF
TRBJ1-2,TRBV10-3,CAIQGYLYGYTF
TRBJ2-3,TRBV7-2,CASSLVPNTDTQYF
TRBJ2-7,TRBV25-1,CASSESNRINEQYF
TRBJ2-3,TRBV5-5,CASSPKLVAGNPSTDTQYF
TRBJ2-5,TRBV5-1,CASSGRRQLNRETQYF
TRBJ1-4,TRBV10-3,CAISDRRGSRQINEKLFF
TRBJ2-3,TRBV6-1,CASSWDFAADTQYF
TRBJ1-5,TRBV5-1,CASRRDFSQPQHF
TRBJ1-2,TRBV5-1,CASSLDPGDAGYTF
TRBJ1-2,TRBV5-1,CASSLGNFYGYTF
TRBJ1-3,TRBV18,CASSSGGSGNTIYF
TRBJ2-3,TRBV5-1,CASSLWLAADTQYF
TRBJ1-2,TRBV5-1,CASSLGADYGYTF
TRBJ1-3,TRBV6-1,CASGRGTAGNTIYF
.,TRBV5-1,CASSLAPNRGRRGEQYF
TRBJ2-7,TRBV4-1,CASSRGQEYEQYF
TRBJ2-3,TRBV7-2,CASSSRLAGGDTQYF
TRBJ2-1,TRBV7-9,CASSAGLALSNEQFF
TRBJ1-1,TRBV7-2,CATSTTAQNTEAFF
.,TRBV10-3,CAIGGQGPVYEQYF
TRBJ2-1,TRBV27,CASSLQQGAIEQFF